Reported below is one TCR beta chain. Its target is not known. It was with 60 Vbeta and 13 Jbeta primers that the PCR ran. The table came from immunoSEQ multiplex PCR; TCRdb's copy has only in-frame clones and leaves some out. The sample yields about 76,000 clones, roughly two thirds seen once. The data are from a study of cytomegalovirus exposure and HLA in healthy donors. Study conclusions and caveats: It has been reported that TCR beta sequences accurately predicted the HLA-A and HLA-B alleles of most subjects.

The sample taken for sequencing was PBMCs. The sequence came from a middle-aged woman in good health and CMV-seropositive.

The CDR3 nucleotides read TGTGCCAGTAGTAAACCTCCGGGACAGGGGTACGAGCAGTACTTC. Protein sequence: CASSKPPGQGYEQYF. The rearrangement joins TRBV19 to TRBJ2-7, with 10 bases identical to TRBD1. The V segment lost 4 bases and the J segment 4 bases; nucleotides outside the gene matches: 7. The germline V gene has CDR1 LNHDA and CDR2 SQIVND (reference sequence). CDR3 length: 15 residues.